This TCR beta chain was observed in a study of T-cell reconstitution after alpha-beta-depleted transplantation in children. TCRbeta library construction was performed incorporating unique molecular identifiers. TCRdb processed the PCR reads anew with MiXCR; each CDR3 protein has one entry. The data contain 200,000 to 250,000 distinct CDR3 sequences, approximately 9.7% of them singletons. The sequence was collected from a human donor who donated a stem cell graft to a child with SCID. Sample: PBMCs from the stem cell graft donor, taken from the stem cell graft.

The CDR3 DNA is TGCAGCCCCGTTCCGGGAAACACCATATATTTT. Its protein is CSPVPGNTIYF. J is TRBJ1-3 and V is TRBV29-1; D is ambiguous. CDR3 length equals 11 residues. Germline CDR1 SQVTM, CDR2 ANQGSEA. Trimming pared 8 bases from V and 4 bases from J, leaving 9 bases between.